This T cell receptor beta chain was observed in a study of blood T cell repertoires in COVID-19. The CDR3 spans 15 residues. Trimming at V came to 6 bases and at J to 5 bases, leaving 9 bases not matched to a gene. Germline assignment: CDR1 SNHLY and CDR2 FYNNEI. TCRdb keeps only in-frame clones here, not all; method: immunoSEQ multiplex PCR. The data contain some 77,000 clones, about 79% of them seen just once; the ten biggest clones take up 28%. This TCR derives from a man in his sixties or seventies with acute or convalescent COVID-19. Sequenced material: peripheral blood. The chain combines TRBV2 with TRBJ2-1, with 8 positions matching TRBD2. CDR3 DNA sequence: TGTGCCAGCAGGGTTGAAGCGGGAGCAAACAATGAGCAGTTCTTC. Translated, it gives CASRVEAGANNEQFF.